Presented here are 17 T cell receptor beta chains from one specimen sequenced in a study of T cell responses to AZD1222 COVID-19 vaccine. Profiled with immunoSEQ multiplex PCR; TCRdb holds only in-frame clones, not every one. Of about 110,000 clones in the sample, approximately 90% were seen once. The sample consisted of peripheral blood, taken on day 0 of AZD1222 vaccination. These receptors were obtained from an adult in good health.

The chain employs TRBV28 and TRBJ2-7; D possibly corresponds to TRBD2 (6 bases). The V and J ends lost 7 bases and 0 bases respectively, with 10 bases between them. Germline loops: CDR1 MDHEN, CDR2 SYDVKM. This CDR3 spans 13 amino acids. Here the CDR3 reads CASTVGGSYEQYF. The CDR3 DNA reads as TGTGCCAGCACCGTGGGGGGCTCCTACGAGCAGTACTTC.

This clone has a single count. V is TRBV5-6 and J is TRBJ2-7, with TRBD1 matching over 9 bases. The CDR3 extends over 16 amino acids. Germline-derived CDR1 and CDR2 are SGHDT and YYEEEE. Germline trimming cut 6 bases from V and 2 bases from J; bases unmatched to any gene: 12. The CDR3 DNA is TGTGCCAGCACCAACCCAGCCGGGACAGGGCCCTACGAGCAGTACTTC. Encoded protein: CASTNPAGTGPYEQYF.

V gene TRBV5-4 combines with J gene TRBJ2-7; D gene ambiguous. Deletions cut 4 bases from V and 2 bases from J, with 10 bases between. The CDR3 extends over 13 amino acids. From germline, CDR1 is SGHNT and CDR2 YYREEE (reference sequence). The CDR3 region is CASSDSEAYEQYF. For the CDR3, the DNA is TGTGCCAGCAGCGATTCAGAGGCCTACGAGCAGTACTTC.

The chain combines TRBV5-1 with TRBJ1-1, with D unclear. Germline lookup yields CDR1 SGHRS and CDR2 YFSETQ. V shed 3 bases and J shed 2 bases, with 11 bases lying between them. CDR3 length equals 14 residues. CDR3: CASSSRQTNTEAFF. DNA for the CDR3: TGCGCCAGCAGCTCGAGACAAACTAACACTGAAGCTTTCTTT.

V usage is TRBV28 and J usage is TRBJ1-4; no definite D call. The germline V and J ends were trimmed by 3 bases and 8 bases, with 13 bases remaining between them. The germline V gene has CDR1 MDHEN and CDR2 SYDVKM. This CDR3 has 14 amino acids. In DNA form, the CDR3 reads TGTGCCAGCAGTTTGGCCGGGGAGTTGGAAAAACTGTTTTTT. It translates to CASSLAGELEKLFF.

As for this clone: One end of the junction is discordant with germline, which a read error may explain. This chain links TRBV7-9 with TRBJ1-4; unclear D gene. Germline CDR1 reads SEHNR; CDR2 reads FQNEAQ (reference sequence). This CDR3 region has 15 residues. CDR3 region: CASSIAAATNEKLFF. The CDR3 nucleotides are TGTGCCAGCAGCATAGCAGCCGCAACTAATGAAAAACTGTTTTTT. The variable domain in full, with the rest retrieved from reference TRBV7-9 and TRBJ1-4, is DTGVSQNPRHKITKRGQNVTFRCDPISEHNRLYWYRQTLGQGPEFLTYFQNEAQLEKSRLLSDRFSAERPKGSFSTLEIQRTEQGDSAMYLCASSIAAATNEKLFFGSGTQLSVL.

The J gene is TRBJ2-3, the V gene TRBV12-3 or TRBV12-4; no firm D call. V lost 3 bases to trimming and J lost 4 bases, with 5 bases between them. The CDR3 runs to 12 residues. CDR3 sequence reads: CASSFMPDTQYF. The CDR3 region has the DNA TGTGCCAGCAGTTTCATGCCAGATACGCAGTATTTT.

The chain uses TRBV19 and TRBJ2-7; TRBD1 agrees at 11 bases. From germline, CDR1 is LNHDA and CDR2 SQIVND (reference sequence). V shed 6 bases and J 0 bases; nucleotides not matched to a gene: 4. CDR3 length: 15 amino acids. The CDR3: CASRGTGGSSYEQYF. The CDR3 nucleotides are TGTGCCAGTAGGGGGACAGGGGGAAGCTCCTACGAGCAGTACTTC.

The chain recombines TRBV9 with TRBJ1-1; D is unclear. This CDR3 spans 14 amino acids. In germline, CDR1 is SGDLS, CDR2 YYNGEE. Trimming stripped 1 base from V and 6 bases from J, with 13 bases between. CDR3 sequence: CASSVSGFPSEAFF. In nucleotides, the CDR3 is TGTGCCAGCAGCGTAAGTGGATTCCCGTCTGAAGCTTTCTTT. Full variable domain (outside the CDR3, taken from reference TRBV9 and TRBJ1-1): DSGVTQTPKHLITATGQRVTLRCSPRSGDLSVYWYQQSLDQGLQFLIQYYNGEERAKGNILERFSAQQFPDLHSELNLSSLELGDSALYFCASSVSGFPSEAFFGQGTRLTVV.

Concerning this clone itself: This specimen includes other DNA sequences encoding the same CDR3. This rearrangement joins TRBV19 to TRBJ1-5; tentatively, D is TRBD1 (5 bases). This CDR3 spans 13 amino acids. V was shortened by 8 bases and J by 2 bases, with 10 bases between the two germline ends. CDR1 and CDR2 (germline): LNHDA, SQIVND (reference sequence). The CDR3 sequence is CASGREGNQPQHF. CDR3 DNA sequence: TGTGCCAGTGGCAGGGAGGGCAATCAGCCCCAGCATTTT.

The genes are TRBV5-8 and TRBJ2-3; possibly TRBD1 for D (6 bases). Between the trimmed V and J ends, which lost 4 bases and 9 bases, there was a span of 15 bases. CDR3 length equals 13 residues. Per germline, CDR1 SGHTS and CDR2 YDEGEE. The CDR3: CASSQRGGVTQYF. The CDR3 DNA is TGTGCCAGCAGCCAACGTGGGGGCGTGACGCAGTATTTT.

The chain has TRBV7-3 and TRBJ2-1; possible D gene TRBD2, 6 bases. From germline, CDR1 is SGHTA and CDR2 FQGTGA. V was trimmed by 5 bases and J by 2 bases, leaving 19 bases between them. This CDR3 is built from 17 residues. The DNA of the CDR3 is TGTGCCAGCAGCCCACGAGCCGCGGGATTCACCTACAATGAGCAGTTCTTC. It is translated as CASSPRAAGFTYNEQFF.

The chain's CDR3 is CAISEGQGFGELFF. The CDR3 nucleotides are TGTGCCATCAGTGAAGGACAGGGGTTCGGGGAGCTGTTTTTT. This rearrangement joins TRBV10-3 to TRBJ2-2; 9 nucleotides line up with TRBD1. CDR3 length: 14 amino acids. Germline CDR1 and CDR2: ENHRY and SYGVKD. J was trimmed by 7 bases and V by 3 bases; bases with no gene match: 3.

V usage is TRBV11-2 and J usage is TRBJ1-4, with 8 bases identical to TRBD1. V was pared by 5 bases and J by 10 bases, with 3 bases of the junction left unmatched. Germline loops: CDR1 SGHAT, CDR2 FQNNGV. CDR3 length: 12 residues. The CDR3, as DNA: TGTGCCAGCAGCGACAGGGGTGTAAAACTGTTTTTT. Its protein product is CASSDRGVKLFF.

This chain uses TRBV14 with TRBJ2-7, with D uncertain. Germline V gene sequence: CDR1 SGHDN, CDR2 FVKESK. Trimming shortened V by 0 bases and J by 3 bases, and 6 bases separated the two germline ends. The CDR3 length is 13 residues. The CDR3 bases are TGTGCCAGCAGCCAAGAAACTCTCTACGAGCAGTACTTC. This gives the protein CASSQETLYEQYF.

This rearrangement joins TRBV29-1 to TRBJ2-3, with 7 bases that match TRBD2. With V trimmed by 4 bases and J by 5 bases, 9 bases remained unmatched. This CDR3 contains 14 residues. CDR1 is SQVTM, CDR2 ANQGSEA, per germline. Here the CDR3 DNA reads TGCAGCGTTGTTCCCGGGGGGAGTGTAGATACGCAGTATTTT. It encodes CSVVPGGSVDTQYF.

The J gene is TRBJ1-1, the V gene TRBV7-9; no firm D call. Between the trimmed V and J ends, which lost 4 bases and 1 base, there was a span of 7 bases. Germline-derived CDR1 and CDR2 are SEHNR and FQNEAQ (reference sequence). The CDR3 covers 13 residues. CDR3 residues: CASSSYRNTEAFF. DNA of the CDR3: TGTGCCAGCAGCTCATACAGGAACACTGAAGCTTTCTTT.